The 22 T cell receptor beta chains below come from one sample, sequenced in a study of neurological immune-mediated disorders. TCRdb re-called the 5' RACE reads with MiXCR, one entry per CDR3 protein. This sample has 55,000 or so distinct CDR3 sequences, with approximately 4.1% found just once. Sequencing was carried out using PBMCs. Receptors were obtained from a man aged 50 to 59 with multiple sclerosis.

This clonotype has at least ten counts. This sequence joins TRBV7-9 and TRBJ1-3, with D maybe TRBD1 (5 bases). V dropped 5 bases and J dropped 0 bases, with 11 bases sitting between them. CDR1 is SEHNR and CDR2 is FQNEAQ in the germline V gene (reference sequence). The length of the CDR3 is 15 residues. The CDR3 protein is CASSPGHTSGNTIYF. In nucleotides, the CDR3 is TGTGCCAGCAGCCCTGGACACACCTCTGGAAACACCATATATTTT.

This clonotype was seen at least ten times. The chain recombines TRBV20-1 with TRBJ1-1, with D possibly matching TRBD1 (5 bases). With 4 bases removed from V and 4 bases from J, the gap between germline ends came to 13 bases. The CDR3 is 13 residues long. The germline gives CDR1 DFQATT, CDR2 SNEGSKA (reference sequence). This CDR3 reads CSANQGVGTEAFF. CDR3 coding DNA: TGCAGTGCTAACCAAGGGGTTGGCACTGAAGCTTTCTTT.

This clonotype was recorded many times. The chain carries TRBV7-9 and TRBJ2-5; D ambiguous. This CDR3 has 14 amino acids. Germline CDR1 is SEHNR and CDR2 is FQNEAQ (reference sequence). Trimming took off 1 base at V and 1 base at J, with 7 bases between the two ends. This chain's CDR3 is CASSLDYLQETQYF. In DNA, the CDR3 is TGTGCCAGCAGCTTAGACTACCTCCAAGAGACCCAGTACTTC.

Remarks on this clonotype: A much larger clone differs by one base, so this may be a read error. This likely comes from a read error, as the CDR3 has no conserved phenylalanine or tryptophan at its end. This chain joins TRBV4-1 and TRBJ1-5; D gene uncertain. Trimming pared 4 bases from V and 2 bases from J, leaving 12 bases between. The CDR3 has 15 residues. Germline-derived CDR1 and CDR2 are MGHRA and YSYEKL. The CDR3 sequence: CASSPSSAGNQPQHI. CDR3 DNA: TGCGCCAGCAGCCCCAGTAGTGCGGGCAATCAGCCCCAGCATATT.

This clonotype has at least ten counts. V gene TRBV14 combines with J gene TRBJ1-6; possibly TRBD1 for D (5 bases). The germline V gene encodes CDR1 SGHDN and CDR2 FVKESK. The CDR3 length is 15 residues. V dropped 4 bases and J dropped 10 bases, with 17 bases sitting between them. In DNA form, the CDR3 reads TGTGCCAGCAGCCGCCGGGGGGGAGCTAGCTCACCCCTCCACTTT. This codes for CASSRRGGASSPLHF. Full variable domain (missing parts from reference TRBV14 and TRBJ1-6): EAGVTQFPSHSVIEKGQTVTLRCDPISGHDNLYWYRRVMGKEIKFLLHFVKESKQDESGMPNNRFLAERTGGTYSTLKVQPAELEDSGVYFCASSRRGGASSPLHFGNGTRLTVT.

This clonotype was counted ten times or more. The chain has TRBV10-3 and TRBJ1-2, with D possibly matching TRBD1 (5 bases). V dropped 6 bases and J dropped 3 bases, with 17 bases sitting between them. The CDR3 consists of 15 residues. Germline V CDR1 and CDR2: ENHRY, SYGVKD. The CDR3 nucleotides are TGTGCCATCAGCCAATATGGGGGACTTGACTATGGCTACACCTTC. Its translation is CAISQYGGLDYGYTF.

This clonotype has a count of ten or more. The chain couples TRBV20-1 to TRBJ2-2; D assignment may be TRBD1 or TRBD2 (6 bases each). Trimming removed 3 bases at V and 4 bases at J, with 18 bases between. There are 16 residues in the CDR3. In germline, CDR1 is DFQATT, CDR2 SNEGSKA (reference sequence). The CDR3 loop reads CSASLGSGAITGELFF. In nucleotides, the CDR3 is TGCAGTGCTAGTTTGGGGTCGGGGGCGATCACCGGGGAGCTGTTTTTT.

This chain joins TRBV29-1 and TRBJ2-7; 8 bases match TRBD1. The CDR3 has 13 residues. CDR1 is SQVTM, CDR2 ANQGSEA, per germline. V trimming: 6 bases; J trimming: 2 bases; junction bases outside the gene matches: 6. The CDR3, as DNA: TGCAGCGTGACCACAGGGGGAACCTACGAGCAGTACTTC. This translates into CSVTTGGTYEQYF.

This clonotype came up many times. V and J are TRBV12-3 or TRBV12-4 and TRBJ2-5; the D is unclear. Trimming stripped 5 bases from V and 1 base from J, with 17 bases between. This CDR3 has 16 amino acids. The CDR3 nucleotides are TGTGCCAGCAGTCCCGCTACGGCTGGCGGCCAAGAGACCCAGTACTTC. Translation: CASSPATAGGQETQYF.

This clonotype was detected many times. The chain employs TRBV5-1 and TRBJ1-2; D remains unclear. This CDR3 is built from 12 residues. The V end lost 0 bases, the J end lost 7 bases, and 7 bases lay between the germline ends. The germline CDR1 and CDR2 sequences are SGHRS and YFSETQ. As DNA, the CDR3 is TGCGCCAGCAGCTTGGACTACTTTGGCTACACCTTC. It encodes CASSLDYFGYTF.

This clonotype was counted at least ten times. The V and J genes are TRBV5-1 and TRBJ2-1; TRBD2 matches 12 bases. V lost 7 bases, J lost 3 bases, and 5 bases stayed unmatched. CDR3 length equals 15 residues. Germline CDR1 reads SGHRS; CDR2 reads YFSETQ. The DNA for the CDR3 is TGCGCCAGCGGGTTACTAGCGGGAGGCTACAATGAGCAGTTCTTC. It is translated as CASGLLAGGYNEQFF.

CDR3 loop: CASSHRGGEQFF. The CDR3 nucleotides read TGTGCCAGCAGCCACAGGGGGGGTGAGCAGTTCTTC. The chain combines TRBV7-6 with TRBJ2-1, with a possible D match to TRBD1 (8 bases). Germline CDR1 reads SGHVS; CDR2 reads FNYEAQ. This CDR3 spans 12 amino acids. V was clipped by 5 bases and J by 9 bases, with 11 bases between them. Looking up the rest from reference TRBV7-6 and TRBJ2-1 gives the full variable domain: GAGVSQSPRYKVTKRGQDVALRCDPISGHVSLYWYRQALGQGPEFLTYFNYEAQQDKSGLPNDRFSAERPEGSISTLTIQRTEQRDSAMYRCASSHRGGEQFFGPGTRLTVL.

The sample holds a few counts of this clonotype. A much larger clone lies one base from this, so it may be a read error. A read error is likely, as this CDR3 ends without the conserved phenylalanine or tryptophan. The V call is TRBV28, the J call TRBJ2-7; D is perhaps TRBD2 (5 bases). From germline, CDR1 is MDHEN and CDR2 SYDVKM. Trimming cost V 5 bases and J 7 bases, with 15 bases left between them. This CDR3 comprises 13 residues. The CDR3 region is CASSPTRYGEQYI. DNA of the CDR3: TGTGCCAGCAGTCCAACTAGATATGGTGAGCAGTACATC.

The chain couples TRBV28 to TRBJ1-1; TRBD1 agrees at 7 bases. The germline CDR1 and CDR2 sequences are MDHEN and SYDVKM. CDR3 length: 16 residues. V lost 5 bases to trimming and J lost 3 bases; unmatched junction nucleotides: 12. The CDR3 region has the DNA TGTGCCAGCAGTCCCTCGACAGGGAGTAAGGACACTGAAGCTTTCTTT. This codes for CASSPSTGSKDTEAFF.

J is TRBJ2-7 and V is TRBV28; D gene uncertain. The length of the CDR3 is 14 residues. The germline V gene encodes CDR1 MDHEN and CDR2 SYDVKM. Between the trimmed V and J ends, which lost 3 bases and 2 bases, there was a span of 11 bases. The CDR3 DNA is TGTGCCAGCAGTTTGCTGGAGTCCACCTACGAGCAGTACTTC. It is translated as CASSLLESTYEQYF. Complete variable domain (other parts from reference TRBV28 and TRBJ2-7): DVKVTQSSRYLVKRTGEKVFLECVQDMDHENMFWYRQDPGLGLRLIYFSYDVKMKEKGDIPEGYSVSREKKERFSLILESASTNQTSMYLCASSLLESTYEQYFGPGTRLTVT.

For this clonotype: Possible read error: a much larger clone is one base away. V is TRBV20-1 and J is TRBJ1-2, with TRBD1 matching 7 bases. The CDR3 consists of 15 residues. J was trimmed by 0 bases and V by 0 bases; bases with no gene match: 4. CDR1 DFQATT and CDR2 SNEGSKA come from the germline V gene (reference sequence). CDR3: CSARDRDRANYGYTF. Here the CDR3 DNA reads TGCAGTGCTAGAGATCGGGACAGAGCTAACTATGGCTACACCTTC.

This clonotype occurred many times. The chain couples TRBV6-1 to TRBJ2-7, with D hard to call. CDR1 and CDR2 (germline): MNHNS, SASEGT. This CDR3 region has 14 residues. V shed 4 bases and J shed 6 bases, with 16 bases lying between them. CDR3 coding DNA: TGTGCCAGCAGTGTCCGGACGGCCCTCGGCGAGCAGTACTTC. Translated: CASSVRTALGEQYF.

This clonotype has at least ten counts. The chain links TRBV5-6 to TRBJ2-4; D tentatively fits TRBD1 or TRBD2 (6 bases each). V was trimmed by 4 bases and J by 5 bases, leaving 19 bases between them. The CDR3 consists of 16 residues. Germline lookup yields CDR1 SGHDT and CDR2 YYEEEE. The CDR3 spells CASSPEGGRTQNIQYF. CDR3 DNA: TGTGCCAGCAGCCCTGAGGGGGGCAGAACGCAAAACATTCAGTACTTC.

Sample share makes this clonotype medium-sized. V usage is TRBV15 and J usage is TRBJ1-5; D is unresolved. This CDR3 is built from 14 residues. V lost 0 bases and J lost 4, with 7 bases in between. Germline V gives CDR1 LNHNV, CDR2 YYDKDF (reference sequence). The CDR3 sequence is CATSRDWGNQPQHF. The CDR3 DNA reads as TGTGCCACCAGCAGAGATTGGGGTAATCAGCCCCAGCATTTT. Variable domain in full (rest from reference TRBV15 and TRBJ1-5): DAMVIQNPRYQVTQFGKPVTLSCSQTLNHNVMYWYQQKSSQAPKLLFHYYDKDFNNEADTPDNFQSRRPNTSFCFLDIRSPGLGDTAMYLCATSRDWGNQPQHFGDGTRLSIL.

This clonotype has ten or more counts. This chain uses TRBV5-1 with TRBJ2-7; no reliable D call. The V end lost 0 bases, the J end lost 6 bases, and 4 bases lay between the germline ends. Per the germline V gene, CDR1 is SGHRS and CDR2 is YFSETQ. There are 11 residues in the CDR3. CDR3 loop: CASSLGAEQYF. Here the CDR3 DNA reads TGCGCCAGCAGCTTGGGGGCCGAGCAGTACTTC.

This chain uses TRBV28 with TRBJ1-1; TRBD1 matches at 7 bases. The junction had 14 bases not matched to a gene; V was cut back by 5 bases and J by 8 bases. Germline loops: CDR1 MDHEN, CDR2 SYDVKM. This CDR3 contains 15 residues. The CDR3 loop is CASSTLTGAVGEAFF. CDR3 nucleotide sequence: TGTGCCAGCAGTACTTTAACAGGGGCCGTCGGGGAAGCTTTCTTT.

This clonotype has ten or more counts. The J gene is TRBJ2-3, the V gene TRBV5-1, with 10 bases that match TRBD2. Germline V CDR1 and CDR2: SGHRS, YFSETQ. The V segment lost 1 base and the J segment 3 bases; nucleotides outside the gene matches: 2. The CDR3 spans 15 residues. The DNA for the CDR3 is TGCGCCAGCAGCTTGACTAGCGGGATAACAGATACGCAGTATTTT. It encodes CASSLTSGITDTQYF.